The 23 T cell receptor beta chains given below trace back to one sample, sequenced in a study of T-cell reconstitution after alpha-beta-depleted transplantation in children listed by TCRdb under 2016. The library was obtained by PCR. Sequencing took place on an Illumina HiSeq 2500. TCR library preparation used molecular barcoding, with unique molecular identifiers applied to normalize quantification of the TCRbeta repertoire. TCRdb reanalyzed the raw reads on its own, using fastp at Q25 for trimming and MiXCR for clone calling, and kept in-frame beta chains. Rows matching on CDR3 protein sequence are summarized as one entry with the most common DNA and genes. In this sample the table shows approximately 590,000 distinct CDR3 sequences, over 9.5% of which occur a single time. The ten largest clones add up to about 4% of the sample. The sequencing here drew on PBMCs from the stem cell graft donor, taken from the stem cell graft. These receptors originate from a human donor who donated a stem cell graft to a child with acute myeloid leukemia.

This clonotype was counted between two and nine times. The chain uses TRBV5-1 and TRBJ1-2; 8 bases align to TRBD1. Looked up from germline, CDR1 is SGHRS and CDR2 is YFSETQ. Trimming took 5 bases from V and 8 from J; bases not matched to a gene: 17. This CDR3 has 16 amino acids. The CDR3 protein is CASRMINTQGAMGYTF. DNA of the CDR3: TGCGCCAGCAGAATGATCAATACGCAGGGGGCGATGGGCTACACCTTC. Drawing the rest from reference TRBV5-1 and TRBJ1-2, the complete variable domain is KAGVTQTPRYLIKTRGQQVTLSCSPISGHRSVSWYQQTPGQGLQFLFEYFSETQRNKGNFPGRFSGRQFSNSRSEMNVSTLELGDSALYLCASRMINTQGAMGYTFGSGTRLTVV.

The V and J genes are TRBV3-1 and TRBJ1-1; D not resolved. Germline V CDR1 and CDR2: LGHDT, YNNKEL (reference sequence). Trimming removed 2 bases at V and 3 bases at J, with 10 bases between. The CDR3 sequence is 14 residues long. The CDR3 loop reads CASSQLTRDTEAFF. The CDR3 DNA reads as TGTGCCAGCAGCCAATTAACCCGGGACACTGAAGCTTTCTTT.

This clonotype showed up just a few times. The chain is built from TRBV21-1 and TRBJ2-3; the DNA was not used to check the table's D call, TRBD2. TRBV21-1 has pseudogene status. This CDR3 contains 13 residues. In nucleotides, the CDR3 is TGTGCCAGCCCCTCGGGGGGGCCAGATACGCAGTATTTT. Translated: CASPSGGPDTQYF.

CDR3 sequence (DNA): TGCGCCAGCAGCCCCTGGGCGGACTACAATGAGCAGTTCTTC. Translation: CASSPWADYNEQFF. The chain joins TRBV5-1 to TRBJ2-1, with no clear D. V lost 4 bases to trimming and J lost 3 bases, with 11 bases between them. The V gene's germline CDR1 is SGHRS and CDR2 YFSETQ. The CDR3 spans 14 residues. Together with reference TRBV5-1 and TRBJ2-1, the CDR3 gives the full variable domain: KAGVTQTPRYLIKTRGQQVTLSCSPISGHRSVSWYQQTPGQGLQFLFEYFSETQRNKGNFPGRFSGRQFSNSRSEMNVSTLELGDSALYLCASSPWADYNEQFFGPGTRLTVL.

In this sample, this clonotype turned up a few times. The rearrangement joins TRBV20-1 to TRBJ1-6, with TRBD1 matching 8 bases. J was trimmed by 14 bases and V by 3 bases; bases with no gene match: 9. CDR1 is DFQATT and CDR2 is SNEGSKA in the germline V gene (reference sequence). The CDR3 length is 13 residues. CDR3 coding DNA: TGCAGTGCTAGGGCAGGACAGGGAGTAACCCTCCACTTT. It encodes CSARAGQGVTLHF.

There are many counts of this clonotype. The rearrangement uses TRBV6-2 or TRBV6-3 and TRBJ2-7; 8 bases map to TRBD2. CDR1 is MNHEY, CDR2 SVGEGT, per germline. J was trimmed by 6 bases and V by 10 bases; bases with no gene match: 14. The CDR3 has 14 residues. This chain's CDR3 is CATFRSGLGTEQYF. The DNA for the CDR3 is TGTGCCACATTTCGATCGGGACTAGGAACCGAGCAGTACTTC.

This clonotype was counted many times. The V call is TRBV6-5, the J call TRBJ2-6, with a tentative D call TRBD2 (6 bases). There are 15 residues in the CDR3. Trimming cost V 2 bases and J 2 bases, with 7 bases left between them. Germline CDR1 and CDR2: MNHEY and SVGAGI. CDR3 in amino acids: CASSYREAGANVLTF. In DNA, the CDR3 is TGTGCCAGCAGTTACAGGGAGGCTGGGGCCAACGTCCTGACTTTC.

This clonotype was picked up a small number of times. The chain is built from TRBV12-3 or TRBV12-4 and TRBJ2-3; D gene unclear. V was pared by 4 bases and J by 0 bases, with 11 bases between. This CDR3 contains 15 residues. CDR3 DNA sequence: TGTGCCAGCAGTTCAACCAAATCTAGCACAGATACGCAGTATTTT. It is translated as CASSSTKSSTDTQYF.

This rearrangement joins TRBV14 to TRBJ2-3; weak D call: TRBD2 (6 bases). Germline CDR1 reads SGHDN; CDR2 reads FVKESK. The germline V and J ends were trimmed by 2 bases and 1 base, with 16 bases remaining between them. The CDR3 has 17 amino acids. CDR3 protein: CASSQRLLPSGTDTQYF. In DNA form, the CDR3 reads TGTGCCAGCAGCCAACGATTACTACCTAGCGGCACAGATACGCAGTATTTT.

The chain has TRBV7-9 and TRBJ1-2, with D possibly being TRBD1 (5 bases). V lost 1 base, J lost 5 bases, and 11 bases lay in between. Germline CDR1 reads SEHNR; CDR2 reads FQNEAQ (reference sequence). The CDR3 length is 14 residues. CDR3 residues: CASSLDTPGYGYTF. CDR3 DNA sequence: TGTGCCAGCAGCTTAGATACCCCAGGGTATGGCTACACCTTC.

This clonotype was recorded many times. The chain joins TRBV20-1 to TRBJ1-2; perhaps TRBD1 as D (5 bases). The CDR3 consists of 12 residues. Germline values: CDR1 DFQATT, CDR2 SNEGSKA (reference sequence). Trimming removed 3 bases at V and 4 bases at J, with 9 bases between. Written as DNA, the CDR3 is TGCAGTGCTAGTGACAGCGTCTATGGCTACACCTTC. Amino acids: CSASDSVYGYTF.

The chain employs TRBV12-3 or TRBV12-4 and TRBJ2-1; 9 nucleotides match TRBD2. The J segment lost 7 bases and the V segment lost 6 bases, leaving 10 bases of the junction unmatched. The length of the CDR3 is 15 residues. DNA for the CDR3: TGTGCCAGCAGCAAGGGGGCGGGAGGGCTTAATGAGCAGTTCTTC. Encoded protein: CASSKGAGGLNEQFF.

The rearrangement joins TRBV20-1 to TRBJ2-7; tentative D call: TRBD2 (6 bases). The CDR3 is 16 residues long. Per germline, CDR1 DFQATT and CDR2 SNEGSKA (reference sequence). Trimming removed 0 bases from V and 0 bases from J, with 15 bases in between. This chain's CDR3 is CSARDRSGSHSYEQYF. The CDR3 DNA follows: TGCAGTGCTAGAGATAGAAGCGGGTCCCACTCCTACGAGCAGTACTTC.

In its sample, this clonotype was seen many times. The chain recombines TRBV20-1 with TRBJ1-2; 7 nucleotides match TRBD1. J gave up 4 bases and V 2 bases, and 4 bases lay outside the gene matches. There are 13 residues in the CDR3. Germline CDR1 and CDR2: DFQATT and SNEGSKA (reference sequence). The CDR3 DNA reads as TGCAGTGCTAGACCTACAGGGGTCTATGGCTACACCTTC. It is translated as CSARPTGVYGYTF.

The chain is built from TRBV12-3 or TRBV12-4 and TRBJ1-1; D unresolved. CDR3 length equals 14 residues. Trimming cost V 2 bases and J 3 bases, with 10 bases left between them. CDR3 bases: TGTGCCAGCAGTTTAAGGTCAGACCACACTGAAGCTTTCTTT. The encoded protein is CASSLRSDHTEAFF.

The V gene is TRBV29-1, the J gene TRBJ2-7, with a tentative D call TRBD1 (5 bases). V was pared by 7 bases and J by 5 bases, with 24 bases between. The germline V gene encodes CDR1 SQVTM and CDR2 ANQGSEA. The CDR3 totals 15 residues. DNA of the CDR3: TGCAGCGCTGGGCTTCTTTCTTCATCCAGGGACGAGCAGTACTTC. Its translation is CSAGLLSSSRDEQYF.

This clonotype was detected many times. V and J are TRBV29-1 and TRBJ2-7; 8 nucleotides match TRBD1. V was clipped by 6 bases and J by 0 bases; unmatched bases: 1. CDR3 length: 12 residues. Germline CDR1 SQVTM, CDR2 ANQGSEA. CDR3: CSVGQVSYEQYF. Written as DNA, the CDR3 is TGCAGCGTGGGACAGGTCTCCTACGAGCAGTACTTC.

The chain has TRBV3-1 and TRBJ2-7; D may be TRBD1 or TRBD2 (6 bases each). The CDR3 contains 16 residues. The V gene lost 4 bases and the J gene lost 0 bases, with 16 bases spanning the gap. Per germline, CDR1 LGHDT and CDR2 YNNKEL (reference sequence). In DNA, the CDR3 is TGTGCCAGCAGCCTCCTAAGGGGGAGGATCTCCTACGAGCAGTACTTC. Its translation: CASSLLRGRISYEQYF.

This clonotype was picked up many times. The CDR3 DNA follows: TGTGCCAGCAGTTTTGCCGGTTTGGGTACTGAAGCTTTCTTT. Translating gives CASSFAGLGTEAFF. The chain recombines TRBV6-2 or TRBV6-3 with TRBJ1-1; D is undetermined. This CDR3 contains 14 residues. From germline, CDR1 is MNHEY and CDR2 SVGEGT. V lost 4 bases, J lost 5 bases, and 14 bases lay in between.

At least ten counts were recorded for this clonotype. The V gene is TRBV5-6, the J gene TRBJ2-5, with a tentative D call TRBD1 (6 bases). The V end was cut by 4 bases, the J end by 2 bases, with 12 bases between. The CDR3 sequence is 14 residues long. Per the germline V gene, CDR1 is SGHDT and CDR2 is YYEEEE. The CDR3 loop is CASSLRTDQETQYF. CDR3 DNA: TGTGCCAGCAGCCTAAGGACAGATCAAGAGACCCAGTACTTC.

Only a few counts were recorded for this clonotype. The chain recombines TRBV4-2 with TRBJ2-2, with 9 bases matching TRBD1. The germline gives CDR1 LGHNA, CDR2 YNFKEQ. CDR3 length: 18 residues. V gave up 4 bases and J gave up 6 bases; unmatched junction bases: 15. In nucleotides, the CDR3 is TGTGCCAGCAGCCGCGAACTCCCGGGACAGGGCGCCGCCGGGGAGCTGTTTTTT. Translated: CASSRELPGQGAAGELFF.

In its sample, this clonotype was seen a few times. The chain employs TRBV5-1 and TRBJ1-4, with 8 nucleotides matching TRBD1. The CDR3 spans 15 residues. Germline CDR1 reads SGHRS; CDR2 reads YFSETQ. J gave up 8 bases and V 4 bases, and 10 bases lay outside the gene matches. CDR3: CASSGGQGTKEKLFF. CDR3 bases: TGCGCCAGCAGCGGAGGACAGGGTACAAAGGAAAAACTGTTTTTT.

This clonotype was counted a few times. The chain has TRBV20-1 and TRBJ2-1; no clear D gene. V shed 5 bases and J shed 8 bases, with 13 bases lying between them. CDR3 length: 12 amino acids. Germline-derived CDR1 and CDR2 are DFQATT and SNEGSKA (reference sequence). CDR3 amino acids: CSALATWDEQFF. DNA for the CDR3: TGCAGTGCTTTGGCCACTTGGGATGAGCAGTTCTTC.